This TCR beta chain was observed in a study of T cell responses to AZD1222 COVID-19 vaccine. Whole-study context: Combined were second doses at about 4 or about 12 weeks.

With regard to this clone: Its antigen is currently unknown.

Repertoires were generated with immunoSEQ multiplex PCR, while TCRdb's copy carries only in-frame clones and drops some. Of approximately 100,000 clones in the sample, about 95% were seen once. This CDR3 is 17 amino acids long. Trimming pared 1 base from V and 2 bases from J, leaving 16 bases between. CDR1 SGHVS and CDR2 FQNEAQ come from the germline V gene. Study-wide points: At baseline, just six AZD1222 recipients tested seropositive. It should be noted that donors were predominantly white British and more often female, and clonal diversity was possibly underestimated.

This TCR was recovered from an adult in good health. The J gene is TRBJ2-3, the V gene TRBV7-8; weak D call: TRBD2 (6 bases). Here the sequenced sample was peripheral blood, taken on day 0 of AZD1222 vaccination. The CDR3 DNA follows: TGTGCCAGCAGCTTAGGCCCACTAGCAACCCCCACAGATACGCAGTATTTT. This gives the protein CASSLGPLATPTDTQYF.